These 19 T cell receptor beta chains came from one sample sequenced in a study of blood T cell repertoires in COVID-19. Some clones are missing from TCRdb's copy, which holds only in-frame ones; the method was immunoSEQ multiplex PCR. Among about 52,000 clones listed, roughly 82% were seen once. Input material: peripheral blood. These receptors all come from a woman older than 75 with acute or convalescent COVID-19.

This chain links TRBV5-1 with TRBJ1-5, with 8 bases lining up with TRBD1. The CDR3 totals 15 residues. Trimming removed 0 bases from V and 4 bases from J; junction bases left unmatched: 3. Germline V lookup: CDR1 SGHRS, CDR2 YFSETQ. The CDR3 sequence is CASSLVGDRNQPQHF. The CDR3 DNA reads TGCGCCAGCAGCTTGGTTGGGGACAGGAATCAGCCCCAGCATTTT.

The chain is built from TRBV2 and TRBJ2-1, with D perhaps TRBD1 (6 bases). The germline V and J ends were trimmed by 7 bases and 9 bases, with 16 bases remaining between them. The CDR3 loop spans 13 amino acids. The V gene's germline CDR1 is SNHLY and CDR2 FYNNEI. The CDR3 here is CASIADIQGEQFF. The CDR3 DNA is TGTGCCAGCATCGCCGACATACAGGGTGAGCAGTTCTTC.

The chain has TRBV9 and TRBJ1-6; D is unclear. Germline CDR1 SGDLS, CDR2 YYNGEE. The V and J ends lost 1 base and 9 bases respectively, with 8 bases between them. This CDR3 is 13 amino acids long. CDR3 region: CASSVSGGSPLHF. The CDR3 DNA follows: TGTGCCAGCAGCGTATCGGGAGGTTCACCCCTCCACTTT.

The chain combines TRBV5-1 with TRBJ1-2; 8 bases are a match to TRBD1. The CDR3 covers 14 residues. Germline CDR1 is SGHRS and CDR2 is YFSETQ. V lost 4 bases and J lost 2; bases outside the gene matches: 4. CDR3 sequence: CASSPDRGNYGYTF. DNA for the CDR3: TGCGCCAGCAGCCCTGACAGGGGCAACTATGGCTACACCTTC.

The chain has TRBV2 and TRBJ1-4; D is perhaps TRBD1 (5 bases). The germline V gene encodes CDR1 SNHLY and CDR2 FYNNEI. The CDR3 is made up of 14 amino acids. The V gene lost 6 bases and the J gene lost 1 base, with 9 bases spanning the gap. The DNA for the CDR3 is TGTGCCAGCAGGGGAGGGGTAACTAATGAAAAACTGTTTTTT. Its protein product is CASRGGVTNEKLFF.

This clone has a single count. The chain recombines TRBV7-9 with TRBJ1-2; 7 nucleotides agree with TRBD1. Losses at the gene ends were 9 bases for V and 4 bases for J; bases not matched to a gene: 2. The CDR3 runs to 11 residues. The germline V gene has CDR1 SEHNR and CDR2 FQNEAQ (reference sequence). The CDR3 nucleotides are TGTGCCAGACAGGGGTTCTATGGCTACACCTTC. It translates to CARQGFYGYTF. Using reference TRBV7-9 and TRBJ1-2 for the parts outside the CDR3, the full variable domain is DTGVSQNPRHKITKRGQNVTFRCDPISEHNRLYWYRQTLGQGPEFLTYFQNEAQLEKSRLLSDRFSAERPKGSFSTLEIQRTEQGDSAMYLCARQGFYGYTFGSGTRLTVV.

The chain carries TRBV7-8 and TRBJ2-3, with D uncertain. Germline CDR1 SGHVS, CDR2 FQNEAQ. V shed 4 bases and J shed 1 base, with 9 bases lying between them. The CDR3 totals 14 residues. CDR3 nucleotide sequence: TGTGCCAGCAGCTATGAGTTAGGCACAGATACGCAGTATTTT. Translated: CASSYELGTDTQYF.

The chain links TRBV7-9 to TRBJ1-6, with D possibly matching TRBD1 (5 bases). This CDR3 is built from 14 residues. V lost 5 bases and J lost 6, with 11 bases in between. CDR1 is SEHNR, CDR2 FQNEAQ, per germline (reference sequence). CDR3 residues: CASSPQGGNSPLHF. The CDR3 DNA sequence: TGTGCCAGCAGCCCCCAGGGCGGTAATTCACCCCTCCACTTT.

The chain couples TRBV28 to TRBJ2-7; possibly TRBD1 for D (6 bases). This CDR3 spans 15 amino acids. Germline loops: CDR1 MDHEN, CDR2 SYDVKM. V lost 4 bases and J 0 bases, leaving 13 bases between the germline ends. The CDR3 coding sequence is TGTGCCAGCAGTTCTCAGGGGACCAGCTCCTACGAGCAGTACTTC. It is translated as CASSSQGTSSYEQYF. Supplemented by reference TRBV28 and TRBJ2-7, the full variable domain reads DVKVTQSSRYLVKRTGEKVFLECVQDMDHENMFWYRQDPGLGLRLIYFSYDVKMKEKGDIPEGYSVSREKKERFSLILESASTNQTSMYLCASSSQGTSSYEQYFGPGTRLTVT.

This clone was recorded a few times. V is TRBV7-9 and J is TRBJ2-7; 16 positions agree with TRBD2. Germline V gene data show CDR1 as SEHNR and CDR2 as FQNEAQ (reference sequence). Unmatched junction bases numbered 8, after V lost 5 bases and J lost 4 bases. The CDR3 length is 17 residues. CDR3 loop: CASSQGTSGGVRYEQYF. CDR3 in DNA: TGTGCCAGCAGCCAAGGGACTAGCGGGGGGGTCCGTTACGAGCAGTACTTC.

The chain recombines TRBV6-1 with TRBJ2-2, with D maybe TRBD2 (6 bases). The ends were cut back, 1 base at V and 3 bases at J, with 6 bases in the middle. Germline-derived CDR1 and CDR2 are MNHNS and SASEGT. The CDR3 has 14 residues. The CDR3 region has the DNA TGTGCCAGCAGTGAAGGGGGGGACACCGGGGAGCTGTTTTTT. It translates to CASSEGGDTGELFF.

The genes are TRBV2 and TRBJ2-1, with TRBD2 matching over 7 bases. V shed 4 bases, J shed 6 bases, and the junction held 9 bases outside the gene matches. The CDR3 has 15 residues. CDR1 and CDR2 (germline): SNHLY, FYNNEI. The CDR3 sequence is CASSAGLAVGNEQFF. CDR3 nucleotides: TGTGCCAGCAGTGCAGGTCTAGCGGTCGGCAATGAGCAGTTCTTC.

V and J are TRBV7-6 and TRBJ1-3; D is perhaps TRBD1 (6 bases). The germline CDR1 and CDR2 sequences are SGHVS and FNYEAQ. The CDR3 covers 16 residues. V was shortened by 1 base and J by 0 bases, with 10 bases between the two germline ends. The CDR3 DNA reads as TGTGCCAGCAGCTTAGTATTACAGGGCTCTGGAAACACCATATATTTT. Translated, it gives CASSLVLQGSGNTIYF. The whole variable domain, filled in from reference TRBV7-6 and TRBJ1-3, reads GAGVSQSPRYKVTKRGQDVALRCDPISGHVSLYWYRQALGQGPEFLTYFNYEAQQDKSGLPNDRFSAERPEGSISTLTIQRTEQRDSAMYRCASSLVLQGSGNTIYFGEGSWLTVV.

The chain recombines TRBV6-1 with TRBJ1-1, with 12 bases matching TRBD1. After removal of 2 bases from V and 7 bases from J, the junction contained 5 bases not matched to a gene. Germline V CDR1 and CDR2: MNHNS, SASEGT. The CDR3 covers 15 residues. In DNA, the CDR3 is TGTGCCAGCAGTGAAAGGGGACAGGGGGCAGGTGAAGCTTTCTTT. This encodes CASSERGQGAGEAFF.

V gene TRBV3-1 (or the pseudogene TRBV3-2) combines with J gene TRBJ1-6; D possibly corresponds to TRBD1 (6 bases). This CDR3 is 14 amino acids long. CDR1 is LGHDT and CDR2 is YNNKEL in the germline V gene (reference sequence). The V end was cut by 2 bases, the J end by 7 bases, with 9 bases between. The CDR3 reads CASSQWTDNSPLHF. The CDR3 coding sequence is TGTGCCAGCAGCCAATGGACAGACAATTCACCCCTCCACTTT.

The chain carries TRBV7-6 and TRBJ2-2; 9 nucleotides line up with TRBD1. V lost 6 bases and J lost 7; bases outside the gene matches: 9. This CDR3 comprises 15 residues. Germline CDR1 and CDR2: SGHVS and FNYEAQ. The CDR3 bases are TGTGCCAGCAGTGGAAAACAGGGGGCAGGCGGGGAGCTGTTTTTT. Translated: CASSGKQGAGGELFF.

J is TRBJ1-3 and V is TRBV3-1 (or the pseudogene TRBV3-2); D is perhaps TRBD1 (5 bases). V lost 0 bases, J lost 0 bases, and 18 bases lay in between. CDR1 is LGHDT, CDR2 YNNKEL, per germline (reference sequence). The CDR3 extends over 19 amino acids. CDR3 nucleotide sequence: TGTGCCAGCAGCCAAGAGGGTCAACAGGCGCCGACCTCTGGAAACACCATATATTTT. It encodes CASSQEGQQAPTSGNTIYF.

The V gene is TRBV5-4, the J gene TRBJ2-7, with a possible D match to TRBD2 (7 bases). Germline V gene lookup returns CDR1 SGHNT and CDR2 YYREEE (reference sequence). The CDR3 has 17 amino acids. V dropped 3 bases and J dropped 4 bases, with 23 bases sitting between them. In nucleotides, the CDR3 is TGTGCCAGCAGCTACGGGACACCCGGGGCGGGGGTTTACGAGCAGTACTTC. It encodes CASSYGTPGAGVYEQYF.

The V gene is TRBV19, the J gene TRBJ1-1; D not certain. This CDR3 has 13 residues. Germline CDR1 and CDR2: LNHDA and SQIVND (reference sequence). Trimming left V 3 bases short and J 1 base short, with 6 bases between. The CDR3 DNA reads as TGTGCCAGTAGTATGAGAGAGAACACTGAAGCTTTCTTT. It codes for CASSMRENTEAFF.